The T cell receptor beta chain under discussion was sequenced for a study of long-term antiretroviral therapy in people with HIV. Germline assignment: CDR1 MDHEN and CDR2 SYDVKM. J was trimmed by 2 bases and V by 3 bases; bases with no gene match: 11. The CDR3 spans 18 residues. At survey level, the immunoSEQ assay was run in its v3.0 version. Sequencing used immunoSEQ multiplex PCR; TCRdb keeps in-frame clones, though not all of them. The table lists 20,000 to 25,000 clones, around 81% of them singletons. The chain links TRBV28 to TRBJ2-5; 11 bases are shared with TRBD2. This receptor was identified in a young man with HIV. Source: unsorted PBMCs, taken 4 years after starting antiretroviral therapy. In nucleotides, the CDR3 is TGTGCCAGCAGTTTCCCTATAGCGGGGGGGCCTGGGCAAGAGACCCAGTACTTC. Translating it yields CASSFPIAGGPGQETQYF. The whole variable domain, remainder taken from reference TRBV28 and TRBJ2-5, is DVKVTQSSRYLVKRTGEKVFLECVQDMDHENMFWYRQDPGLGLRLIYFSYDVKMKEKGDIPEGYSVSREKKERFSLILESASTNQTSMYLCASSFPIAGGPGQETQYFGPGTRLLVL.